This T cell receptor beta chain was obtained from a study of graft-versus-host responses after intestinal transplantation. Some clones are missing from TCRdb's copy, which holds only in-frame ones; the method was immunoSEQ multiplex PCR. The sample lists more than 85,000 clones; roughly 90% were seen once. To note about this clone: Its antigen remains unknown. One junction end disagrees with the germline gene, perhaps due to a read error.

Per the germline V gene, CDR1 is SSHAT and CDR2 is FNYEAQ (reference sequence). This CDR3 is 13 amino acids long. The sequencing used unstimulated CD8+ T cells sorted from spleen or lymph node cells, collected before transplant. V and J are TRBV7-7 and TRBJ2-7, with D tentatively TRBD2 (5 bases). This sequence was found in a human donor who was the organ donor for an intestinal transplant. CDR3 in DNA: TGTGCTAGCAGCTTAGGTGGGGAGTACGAGCAGTACTTC. This sequence encodes CASSLGGEYEQYF. The full variable domain, rest sourced from reference TRBV7-7 and TRBJ2-7, is GAGVSQSPRYKVTKRGQDVTLRCDPISSHATLYWYQQALGQGPEFLTYFNYEAQPDKSGLPSDRFSAERPEGSISTLTIQRTEQRDSAMYRCASSLGGEYEQYFGPGTRLTVT.